This entry concerns a single T cell receptor beta chain. The record originates from a study of T cells in Graves' hyperthyroidism and ophthalmopathy. RNA transcripts were the template for amplifying TCR beta CDR3 regions. An initial round of RT-PCR targeting the TCR CDR3 relied on the HTBI primer set. One entry per CDR3 protein, called by TCRdb with MiXCR from the multiplex PCR reads. This repertoire shows a few hundred thousand distinct CDR3 sequences, 18% found once; its top ten account for roughly 15%. The length of the CDR3 is 16 residues. Germline CDR1 is SGHRS and CDR2 is YFSETQ. Trimming took off 3 bases at V and 3 bases at J, with 16 bases between the two ends.

The receptor was derived from a middle-aged woman with Graves' ophthalmopathy. The specimen was blood. V usage is TRBV5-1 and J usage is TRBJ2-4, with D perhaps TRBD2 (5 bases). The CDR3: CASSSDGEGIKNIQYF. CDR3 coding DNA: TGCGCCAGCAGCTCCGACGGCGAGGGAATCAAAAACATTCAGTACTTC. Full variable domain (remainder filled in from reference TRBV5-1 and TRBJ2-4): KAGVTQTPRYLIKTRGQQVTLSCSPISGHRSVSWYQQTPGQGLQFLFEYFSETQRNKGNFPGRFSGRQFSNSRSEMNVSTLELGDSALYLCASSSDGEGIKNIQYFGAGTRLSVL.